Following are 15 T cell receptor beta chains from one sample sequenced in a study of T cells after yellow fever vaccination. One entry per CDR3 protein results from TCRdb running MiXCR on the 5' RACE reads. The sample shows 150,000 to 200,000 distinct CDR3 sequences, approximately 11% of them seen only once. Material: CD8+ T cells sorted from PBMCs, obtained 15 days after the yellow fever booster vaccination. These receptors all come from a man between 18 and 29 years old who received the YFV17D yellow fever vaccine.

This clonotype was detected only a few times. The chain recombines TRBV11-1 with TRBJ2-1, with 10 bases aligning to TRBD2. Germline values: CDR1 SGHAT, CDR2 FQDESV (reference sequence). J lost 5 bases, V lost 5 bases, and 3 bases had no gene match. This CDR3 has 14 amino acids. The CDR3 DNA reads as TGTGCCAGCAGCCGAGCGGGGGGGAACAATGAGCAGTTCTTC. It codes for CASSRAGGNNEQFF.

This clonotype was seen a few times. V and J are TRBV2 and TRBJ1-2; D unclear. The CDR3 spans 14 residues. V gave up 1 base and J gave up 0 bases, with 6 bases separating them. Germline V gene sequence: CDR1 SNHLY, CDR2 FYNNEI. The CDR3 DNA is TGTGCCAGCAGTGAAGACATGTCTAACTATGGCTACACCTTC. Translating it yields CASSEDMSNYGYTF.

The genes are TRBV20-1 and TRBJ2-4, with D perhaps matching TRBD2 (5 bases). The CDR3 is made up of 16 amino acids. Trimming left V 1 base short and J 3 bases short, with 16 bases between. The germline V gene encodes CDR1 DFQATT and CDR2 SNEGSKA (reference sequence). CDR3 sequence (DNA): TGCAGTGCTAGAGCTACCCCCGGAGGAGACAAAAACATTCAGTACTTC. It translates to CSARATPGGDKNIQYF.

This clonotype was seen a handful of times. The chain has TRBV29-1 and TRBJ1-2; D call uncertain. This CDR3 has 11 amino acids. The V end lost 7 bases, the J end lost 5 bases, and 11 bases lay between the germline ends. Germline V lookup: CDR1 SQVTM, CDR2 ANQGSEA. The CDR3 DNA sequence: TGCAGCGGCGGGTCTTTATATGGCTACACCTTC. Its translation: CSGGSLYGYTF.

J is TRBJ2-3 and V is TRBV9; D not resolved. Per the germline V gene, CDR1 is SGDLS and CDR2 is YYNGEE. V lost 1 base and J 9 bases, leaving 15 bases between the germline ends. The CDR3 consists of 14 residues. CDR3: CASSVSGTPPTQYF. The CDR3 DNA reads as TGTGCCAGCAGCGTATCCGGTACTCCGCCAACGCAGTATTTT.

The genes are TRBV28 and TRBJ2-3, with D unclear. Trimming cost V 6 bases and J 6 bases, with 13 bases left between them. Germline V gene data show CDR1 as MDHEN and CDR2 as SYDVKM. This CDR3 spans 13 amino acids. CDR3 nucleotides: TGTGCCAGCAGAGTTGACCAGACGGATACGCAGTATTTT. As protein: CASRVDQTDTQYF.

The V gene is TRBV4-1, the J gene TRBJ2-2, with TRBD1 as a possible D gene (6 bases). CDR1 MGHRA and CDR2 YSYEKL come from the germline V gene. The CDR3 extends over 16 amino acids. The V end was cut by 4 bases, the J end by 8 bases, with 20 bases between. The CDR3 loop reads CASSLALGAGLGELFF. CDR3 DNA: TGCGCCAGCAGCCTCGCGCTGGGGGCCGGACTGGGGGAGCTGTTTTTT.

This clonotype occurred many times. This sequence joins TRBV12-3 or TRBV12-4 and TRBJ2-1, with 8 bases identical to TRBD2. V shed 4 bases and J 3 bases; nucleotides not matched to a gene: 8. This CDR3 has 16 amino acids. The CDR3: CASSSVGRGDYNEQFF. The CDR3 nucleotides read TGTGCCAGCAGTTCCGTTGGGCGGGGGGACTACAATGAGCAGTTCTTC.

This clonotype has just a few counts. This chain links TRBV6-6 with TRBJ1-6; D perhaps matches TRBD1 (5 bases). The V end was cut by 7 bases, the J end by 6 bases, with 13 bases between. CDR1 is MNHNY and CDR2 is SVGAGI in the germline V gene (reference sequence). CDR3 size: 14 residues. CDR3 residues: CASTGRFGNSPLHF. The CDR3 coding sequence is TGTGCCAGCACAGGGAGGTTTGGTAATTCACCCCTCCACTTT.

J is TRBJ2-2 and V is TRBV6-2 or TRBV6-3, with D perhaps TRBD2 (6 bases). Trimming shortened V by 2 bases and J by 4 bases, and 11 bases separated the two germline ends. This CDR3 contains 15 residues. Germline V lookup: CDR1 MNHEY, CDR2 SVGEGT. CDR3 nucleotides: TGTGCCAGCAGTTACGACGGGGGAGGCACCGGGGAGCTGTTTTTT. Protein product: CASSYDGGGTGELFF.

The CDR3 region has the DNA TGCGCCAGCAGCTTGGATGGCCCCTGGGACACTGAAGCTTTCTTT. Its protein product is CASSLDGPWDTEAFF. The rearrangement links TRBV5-1 to TRBJ1-1; D unresolved. Trimming took off 0 bases at V and 3 bases at J, with 12 bases between the two ends. CDR3 size: 15 residues. Germline V gene lookup returns CDR1 SGHRS and CDR2 YFSETQ. Filled out from reference TRBV5-1 and TRBJ1-1, the complete variable domain reads KAGVTQTPRYLIKTRGQQVTLSCSPISGHRSVSWYQQTPGQGLQFLFEYFSETQRNKGNFPGRFSGRQFSNSRSEMNVSTLELGDSALYLCASSLDGPWDTEAFFGQGTRLTVV.

This clonotype was detected many times. This sequence joins TRBV20-1 and TRBJ2-3; maybe TRBD1 (5 bases). The length of the CDR3 is 16 residues. Germline values: CDR1 DFQATT, CDR2 SNEGSKA (reference sequence). V was shortened by 0 bases and J by 3 bases, with 16 bases between the two germline ends. The CDR3 loop reads CSARDHGQGRTDTQYF. In nucleotides, the CDR3 is TGCAGTGCTAGAGATCATGGGCAGGGCAGGACAGATACGCAGTATTTT.

This clonotype has at least ten counts. V is TRBV27 and J is TRBJ2-7; 9 bases are shared with TRBD1. V trimming: 3 bases; J trimming: 9 bases; junction bases outside the gene matches: 9. The CDR3 has 14 amino acids. From germline, CDR1 is MNHEY and CDR2 SMNVEV (reference sequence). CDR3 protein: CASSFTGTGIRQYF. As DNA, the CDR3 is TGTGCCAGCAGTTTCACCGGGACAGGGATAAGGCAGTACTTC.

This clonotype was counted a few times. The genes are TRBV20-1 and TRBJ2-1; 9 bases match TRBD1. Germline V gene sequence: CDR1 DFQATT, CDR2 SNEGSKA (reference sequence). The CDR3 loop spans 15 amino acids. With 3 bases clipped from V and 3 bases from J, the junction kept 6 bases outside the gene matches. This chain's CDR3 is CSASDGGQGYNEQFF. DNA for the CDR3: TGCAGTGCTAGCGACGGGGGACAGGGCTACAATGAGCAGTTCTTC.

This clonotype was observed at least ten times. V usage is TRBV7-9 and J usage is TRBJ2-7; D is unresolved. The CDR3 extends over 12 amino acids. Deletions cut 5 bases from V and 6 bases from J, with 11 bases between. Germline V gene sequence: CDR1 SEHNR, CDR2 FQNEAQ (reference sequence). CDR3: CASSDLSGEQYF. CDR3 DNA: TGTGCCAGCAGCGACCTGTCGGGCGAGCAGTACTTC.